This is a list of T cell receptor beta chains from one sample in a study of blood T cell repertoires in COVID-19. The table came from immunoSEQ multiplex PCR; TCRdb's copy has only in-frame clones and leaves some out. The sample lists about 62,000 clones; approximately 90% were seen once. What was sequenced was peripheral blood. Receptors were obtained from a woman aged 55-69 years with COVID-19, enrolled during active disease. CDR3s leave out the opening cysteine and the closing phenylalanine or tryptophan. Fields, in order: clone size, J gene, V gene, CDR3 protein. Clone size is stated in some rows and not others, as once, few, many or a class when expanded.

clone_size: .; j_call: TRBJ2-3; v_call: TRBV7-2; cdr3_aa: ASSPQRSTDTQY
clone_size: .; j_call: TRBJ1-3; v_call: TRBV7-8; cdr3_aa: ASSLARDTSGNTIY
clone_size: .; j_call: TRBJ1-1; v_call: TRBV7-2; cdr3_aa: ASSQAAEAF
clone_size: .; j_call: TRBJ1-3; v_call: TRBV19; cdr3_aa: ASSISQVSGNTIY
clone_size: .; j_call: TRBJ1-2; v_call: TRBV4-1; cdr3_aa: ASSQLTGFGYT
clone_size: .; j_call: TRBJ2-7; v_call: TRBV6-5; cdr3_aa: ASSSPGRQGGEQY
clone_size: .; j_call: TRBJ1-5; v_call: TRBV3-1/TRBV3-2; cdr3_aa: ASSQAPGLNQPQH
clone_size: .; j_call: TRBJ2-2; v_call: TRBV11-3; cdr3_aa: ASSLDRVAGELF
clone_size: .; j_call: TRBJ2-5; v_call: TRBV27; cdr3_aa: ASRGGETQY
clone_size: .; j_call: TRBJ2-7; v_call: TRBV6-5; cdr3_aa: ATLPGQGVYSEQY
clone_size: .; j_call: TRBJ2-3; v_call: TRBV10-1; cdr3_aa: ASSGGSPTDTQY
clone_size: .; j_call: TRBJ1-2; v_call: TRBV24-1; cdr3_aa: ATSDPSTGGNGYT
clone_size: .; j_call: TRBJ2-7; v_call: TRBV27; cdr3_aa: ASSRGNGYEQY
clone_size: .; j_call: TRBJ1-2; v_call: TRBV7-3; cdr3_aa: ASSSRRKKDRSYGYT
clone_size: .; j_call: TRBJ1-4; v_call: TRBV29-1; cdr3_aa: SVNTLHTGTTNEKLF
clone_size: .; j_call: TRBJ2-7; v_call: TRBV4-3; cdr3_aa: ASSQSTSGTNEQY
clone_size: .; j_call: TRBJ2-7; v_call: TRBV10-3; cdr3_aa: AISARQGVAYEQY
clone_size: .; j_call: TRBJ1-2; v_call: TRBV15; cdr3_aa: ATSIQGWGYGYT
clone_size: .; j_call: TRBJ1-1; v_call: TRBV30; cdr3_aa: AWCPGQNTEAF
clone_size: .; j_call: TRBJ1-2; v_call: TRBV5-4; cdr3_aa: ASSSPGQGNYGYT
clone_size: few; j_call: TRBJ2-3; v_call: TRBV24-1; cdr3_aa: ATSGRWSTDTQY
clone_size: .; j_call: TRBJ2-5; v_call: TRBV10-3; cdr3_aa: AISEGGDWETQY
clone_size: .; j_call: TRBJ2-3; v_call: TRBV30; cdr3_aa: AWSPGADTQY
clone_size: .; j_call: TRBJ2-7; v_call: TRBV18; cdr3_aa: ASSVRDRGGEQY